This TCR beta chain came from a study of T cell responses to AZD1222 COVID-19 vaccine. Unmatched junction bases numbered 10, after V lost 3 bases and J lost 6 bases. Germline V gives CDR1 ENHRY, CDR2 SYGVKD. The CDR3 runs 16 residues. This table comes from immunoSEQ multiplex PCR, and its TCRdb copy is limited to in-frame clones, with some not included. The repertoire holds around 170,000 clones, with roughly 93% as singletons. The starting material was peripheral blood, obtained on day 0 of AZD1222 vaccination. J is TRBJ2-1 and V is TRBV10-3, with 8 bases matching TRBD2. The receptor was derived from an adult in good health. The DNA of the CDR3 is TGTGCCATCAGTGATTATGCACTAGCGGAGGGCAATGAGCAGTTCTTC. The encoded protein is CAISDYALAEGNEQFF.